These 21 T cell receptor beta chains were all obtained from the same sample, sequenced in a study of human T cells and chemical hapten exposure. TCRdb re-called the RACE reads through MiXCR, storing one row per CDR3 protein. The data hold about 200,000 distinct CDR3 sequences, with about 22% observed a single time. Indicated time point: patch test 3, about 24 weeks after DPC sensitization. The treatment here: therapeutic diphenylcyclopropenone sensitization with weekly scalp DPC. Sequencing used whole blood, obtained in connection with sensitization to the hapten diphenylcyclopropenone (DPC). The origin of the receptors is a woman between 35 and 50 years old with alopecia areata. Some clones in this sample may be carry-over from other donors' samples.

The table lists this clonotype with many counts. This chain connects TRBV20-1 to TRBJ2-3; 15 bases agree with TRBD2. The trim removed 6 bases at V and 6 bases at J, leaving 7 bases unmatched. This CDR3 is built from 15 residues. CDR1 is DFQATT and CDR2 is SNEGSKA in the germline V gene (reference sequence). CDR3: CSAARTSGRADTQYF. The DNA for the CDR3 is TGCAGTGCCGCCCGGACTAGCGGGAGGGCTGATACGCAGTATTTT.

The chain uses TRBV29-1 and TRBJ1-5; a possible D gene is TRBD1 (6 bases). Trimming took off 6 bases at V and 3 bases at J, with 12 bases between the two ends. Per the germline V gene, CDR1 is SQVTM and CDR2 is ANQGSEA. The CDR3 has 13 residues. The CDR3 coding sequence is TGCAGCGTCAGTACAGGGAACAATCAGCCCCAGCATTTT. It codes for CSVSTGNNQPQHF.

This clonotype was found a few times. The chain employs TRBV2 and TRBJ1-6; 11 bases are shared with TRBD1. V dropped 4 bases and J dropped 10; count of bases not matched to a gene: 6. The CDR3 covers 15 residues. Germline V gives CDR1 SNHLY, CDR2 FYNNEI. The CDR3 sequence is CASSVRTGGQSPLHF. The CDR3, as DNA: TGTGCCAGCAGTGTGAGGACAGGGGGCCAATCACCCCTCCACTTT.

This chain joins TRBV29-1 and TRBJ1-5; the D gene is possibly TRBD1 (6 bases). Germline assignment: CDR1 SQVTM and CDR2 ANQGSEA. This CDR3 region has 13 residues. Trimming removed 7 bases at V and 5 bases at J, with 15 bases between. In DNA form, the CDR3 reads TGCAGCGGACAGGAGGCTCCCCATCAGCCCCAGCATTTT. Its protein is CSGQEAPHQPQHF.

The rearrangement joins TRBV7-9 to TRBJ2-5, with D unresolved. The CDR3 is 12 residues long. The germline CDR1 and CDR2 sequences are SEHNR and FQNEAQ (reference sequence). The germline V and J ends were trimmed by 5 bases and 2 bases, with 6 bases remaining between them. The CDR3 here is CASSRDQETQYF. The CDR3, as DNA: TGTGCCAGCAGCCGCGATCAAGAGACCCAGTACTTC.

This clonotype was seen at least ten times. The rearrangement links TRBV7-2 to TRBJ2-2, with D perhaps matching TRBD1 (5 bases). CDR1 is SGHTA, CDR2 FQGNSA, per germline. This CDR3 comprises 15 residues. Deletions cut 5 bases from V and 1 base from J, with 11 bases between. The CDR3 here is CASSITGENTGELFF. The CDR3 region has the DNA TGTGCCAGCAGCATCACAGGCGAGAACACCGGGGAGCTGTTTTTT.

The chain couples TRBV18 to TRBJ2-5; D may be TRBD1 or TRBD2 (5 bases each). The CDR3 is 14 residues long. CDR1 KGHSH and CDR2 LQKENI come from the germline V gene. V lost 0 bases, J lost 0 bases, and 5 bases lay in between. CDR3 loop: CASSPPGDQETQYF. The CDR3 DNA is TGTGCCAGCTCACCACCGGGGGACCAAGAGACCCAGTACTTC.

The chain has TRBV7-2 and TRBJ2-2, with 7 bases fitting TRBD1. Trimming took 5 bases from V and 3 from J; bases not matched to a gene: 3. The length of the CDR3 is 14 residues. Germline V gives CDR1 SGHTA, CDR2 FQGNSA. CDR3 DNA sequence: TGTGCCAGCAGCACGACAGGGCACACCGGGGAGCTGTTTTTT. Protein product: CASSTTGHTGELFF. The variable domain in full, completed from reference TRBV7-2 and TRBJ2-2, reads GAGVSQSPSNKVTEKGKDVELRCDPISGHTALYWYRQSLGQGLEFLIYFQGNSAPDKSGLPSDRFSAERTGGSVSTLTIQRTQQEDSAVYLCASSTTGHTGELFFGEGSRLTVL.

The chain carries TRBV28 and TRBJ1-2; 7 positions agree with TRBD1. Germline lookup yields CDR1 MDHEN and CDR2 SYDVKM. Losses at the gene ends were 8 bases for V and 10 bases for J; bases not matched to a gene: 16. The CDR3 sequence is 14 residues long. The chain's CDR3 is CASYLPLDRADYTF. CDR3 DNA: TGTGCCAGCTATCTACCCCTCGACAGGGCTGACTACACCTTC.

This clonotype turned up a few times. V gene TRBV5-1 combines with J gene TRBJ2-1, with D tentatively TRBD2 (6 bases). Germline V gene data show CDR1 as SGHRS and CDR2 as YFSETQ. Trimming removed 0 bases from V and 1 base from J, with 8 bases in between. The CDR3 sequence is 15 residues long. The CDR3 nucleotides read TGCGCCAGCAGCTTGGGACTAGATTCCTACAATGAGCAGTTCTTC. Translation gives CASSLGLDSYNEQFF.

The chain joins TRBV24-1 to TRBJ2-2; D remains unclear. Germline CDR1 is KGHDR and CDR2 is SFDVKD. The V gene lost 6 bases and the J gene lost 0 bases, with 7 bases spanning the gap. This CDR3 contains 14 residues. This CDR3 is CATSRASNTGELFF. The CDR3 bases are TGTGCCACCAGTCGCGCTTCGAACACCGGGGAGCTGTTTTTT.

V and J are TRBV4-2 and TRBJ1-4; the match to TRBD1 covers 8 bases. With 3 bases clipped from V and 1 base from J, the junction kept 7 bases outside the gene matches. The CDR3 consists of 17 residues. Germline values: CDR1 LGHNA, CDR2 YNFKEQ. The CDR3 coding sequence is TGTGCCAGCAGCCAGCACAGGGGGACCCTAACTAATGAAAAACTGTTTTTT. This gives the protein CASSQHRGTLTNEKLFF.

A few counts support this clonotype. The rearrangement joins TRBV10-3 to TRBJ2-6; the match to TRBD1 covers 7 bases. The V and J ends lost 8 bases and 2 bases, in that order; junction bases with no gene match: 6. Per the germline V gene, CDR1 is ENHRY and CDR2 is SYGVKD. CDR3 size: 15 residues. The CDR3 nucleotides read TGTGCCATCGCGCCGACAGGGACTGGGGCCAACGTCCTGACTTTC. Translated, it gives CAIAPTGTGANVLTF.

The chain combines TRBV29-1 with TRBJ1-1; D is unresolved. From germline, CDR1 is SQVTM and CDR2 ANQGSEA. The CDR3 extends over 13 amino acids. V was cut by 4 bases and J by 0 bases, with 9 bases left in between. CDR3 DNA: TGCAGCGTTGTAAGGGTCATGAACACTGAAGCTTTCTTT. Translating it yields CSVVRVMNTEAFF.

The V and J genes are TRBV4-2 and TRBJ1-5; D possibly corresponds to TRBD1 (6 bases). The V gene's germline CDR1 is LGHNA and CDR2 YNFKEQ. Trimming left V 0 bases short and J 4 bases short, with 13 bases between. CDR3 length: 16 residues. The CDR3 DNA is TGTGCCAGCAGCCAAGACGCAACAGGGTTAAATCAGCCCCAGCATTTT. It specifies CASSQDATGLNQPQHF.

This chain connects TRBV12-3 or TRBV12-4 to TRBJ1-2; D is unclear. This CDR3 contains 11 residues. V lost 6 bases, J lost 5 bases, and 7 bases lay in between. CDR3 region: CASSERYGYTF. The CDR3 nucleotides read TGTGCCAGCAGCGAACGATATGGCTACACCTTC.

This clonotype turned up a few times. The J gene is TRBJ1-1, the V gene TRBV21-1. TRBV21-1 corresponds to a pseudogene. CDR3 length: 16 residues. In DNA form, the CDR3 reads TGTGCCAGCAGCAAAGGGACCCAAAGGTTGAACACTGAAGCTTTCTTT. Protein product: CASSKGTQRLNTEAFF.

This sequence joins TRBV5-1 and TRBJ1-2; 7 positions match TRBD1. Germline values: CDR1 SGHRS, CDR2 YFSETQ. J gave up 0 bases and V 4 bases, and 3 bases lay outside the gene matches. The CDR3 loop spans 14 amino acids. DNA for the CDR3: TGCGCCAGCAGCGGGACAGTTTCTAACTATGGCTACACCTTC. Translating gives CASSGTVSNYGYTF. Full variable domain (remainder filled in from reference TRBV5-1 and TRBJ1-2): KAGVTQTPRYLIKTRGQQVTLSCSPISGHRSVSWYQQTPGQGLQFLFEYFSETQRNKGNFPGRFSGRQFSNSRSEMNVSTLELGDSALYLCASSGTVSNYGYTFGSGTRLTVV.

A few counts support this clonotype. V and J are TRBV28 and TRBJ2-5; 8 nucleotides agree with TRBD1. The CDR3 consists of 14 residues. In germline, CDR1 is MDHEN, CDR2 SYDVKM. J gave up 2 bases and V 3 bases, and 2 bases lay outside the gene matches. CDR3 protein: CASSLGQVQETQYF. The CDR3 nucleotides read TGTGCCAGCAGTTTGGGACAGGTACAAGAGACCCAGTACTTC. Full variable domain (remainder filled in from reference TRBV28 and TRBJ2-5): DVKVTQSSRYLVKRTGEKVFLECVQDMDHENMFWYRQDPGLGLRLIYFSYDVKMKEKGDIPEGYSVSREKKERFSLILESASTNQTSMYLCASSLGQVQETQYFGPGTRLLVL.

This clonotype has only a few counts. This chain connects TRBV28 to TRBJ2-2, with unresolved D. Between the trimmed V and J ends, which lost 8 bases and 3 bases, there was a span of 19 bases. This CDR3 has 16 residues. CDR1 MDHEN and CDR2 SYDVKM come from the germline V gene. For the CDR3, the DNA is TGTGCCAGCCGAGGTGGGCAGGTAGAGGACACCGGGGAGCTGTTTTTT. This translates into CASRGGQVEDTGELFF.

This clonotype has more than one count but fewer than ten. The chain carries TRBV29-1 and TRBJ2-2; no firm D call. This CDR3 contains 11 residues. V was cut by 6 bases and J by 3 bases, with 5 bases left in between. Germline V gene sequence: CDR1 SQVTM, CDR2 ANQGSEA. The CDR3 sequence: CSVSDTGELFF. CDR3 nucleotide sequence: TGCAGCGTGTCAGACACCGGGGAGCTGTTTTTT.